These 16 T cell receptor beta chains were sequenced from one sample in a study of blood T cell repertoires in COVID-19 (dated by TCRdb to about 2020). Library preparation used the immunoSEQ multiplex PCR assay. TCRdb stores this immuneACCESS table with in-frame sequences only. Part of the clones is absent; in the studies checked, under half of the shortfall reflects unresolved V genes, and no reason is known for the rest. The sample table holds 100,000 to 150,000 clones, of which about 88% were seen once. Jointly, the top ten make up about 2.5% of the sample. The sample consisted of PBMCs or T cells enriched from blood (not recorded which). The receptors derive from a woman in her 50s who had recovered from COVID-19.

This clone was detected once. V usage is TRBV6-1 and J usage is TRBJ2-7; D is perhaps TRBD1 (6 bases). Per germline, CDR1 MNHNS and CDR2 SASEGT. CDR3 size: 16 residues. V was cut by 1 base and J by 3 bases, with 16 bases left in between. The CDR3 sequence: CASSEVFGTRGYEQYF. As DNA, the CDR3 is TGTGCCAGCAGTGAAGTTTTCGGGACAAGGGGCTACGAGCAGTACTTC.

The count of this clone is one. The rearrangement joins TRBV6-5 to TRBJ1-6; 11 nucleotides match TRBD1. Germline CDR1 MNHEY, CDR2 SVGAGI. The ends lost 6 bases at V and 9 bases at J; junction bases unmatched: 4. This CDR3 comprises 14 residues. CDR3 in DNA: TGTGCCAGCAGGCGGACAGGGGGCAGTTCACCCCTCCACTTT. Amino acids: CASRRTGGSSPLHF.

The chain links TRBV4-3 to TRBJ2-5, with D tentatively TRBD1 (5 bases). The V end was cut by 1 base, the J end by 3 bases, with 12 bases between. The germline V gene has CDR1 LGHNA and CDR2 YSLEER. CDR3 length: 15 amino acids. CDR3 sequence reads: CASSQVLQGEETQYF. DNA for the CDR3: TGCGCCAGCAGCCAAGTTTTGCAGGGCGAAGAGACCCAGTACTTC.

The genes are TRBV11-2 and TRBJ2-2; TRBD2 agrees at 14 bases. V shed 5 bases, J shed 4 bases, and the junction held 12 bases outside the gene matches. The CDR3 contains 19 residues. In germline, CDR1 is SGHAT, CDR2 FQNNGV. The CDR3 DNA is TGTGCCAGCAGCCGCAGAACCGGGACTAGCGGGGGAGGCACCGGGGAGCTGTTTTTT. Protein: CASSRRTGTSGGGTGELFF.

The chain recombines TRBV7-9 with TRBJ1-5; TRBD1 is a possible D gene (6 bases). Germline lookup yields CDR1 SEHNR and CDR2 FQNEAQ (reference sequence). With 0 bases removed from V and 11 bases from J, the gap between germline ends came to 8 bases. CDR3 length: 12 amino acids. The CDR3 DNA is TGTGCCAGCAGCTTAGCGCAGGGGTCCCAGCATTTT. Translated, it gives CASSLAQGSQHF.

The DNA of the CDR3 is TGTGCCAGCAGTTTAACAGGGGGCCCGCAGTTCTTC. This gives the protein CASSLTGGPQFF. The chain couples TRBV27 to TRBJ2-1; 9 bases agree with TRBD1. The germline gives CDR1 MNHEY, CDR2 SMNVEV (reference sequence). V gave up 2 bases and J gave up 12 bases; unmatched junction bases: 2. The CDR3 spans 12 residues.

The chain links TRBV6-1 to TRBJ1-3; D call uncertain. Deletions cut 2 bases from V and 4 bases from J, with 15 bases between. CDR3 length: 16 amino acids. Germline V gene data show CDR1 as MNHNS and CDR2 as SASEGT. CDR3 amino acids: CASSEIGPLGGNTIYF. The CDR3, as DNA: TGTGCCAGCAGTGAAATCGGCCCTCTAGGAGGAAACACCATATATTTT.

V gene TRBV6-5 combines with J gene TRBJ2-1; a possible D gene is TRBD1 (6 bases). Looked up from germline, CDR1 is MNHEY and CDR2 is SVGAGI. The CDR3 has 12 amino acids. The V end was cut by 4 bases, the J end by 7 bases, with 8 bases between. The CDR3 DNA reads as TGTGCCAGCAGTTTCAGGGGAAATGAGCAGTTCTTC. Amino acid sequence: CASSFRGNEQFF.

The V and J genes are TRBV7-6 and TRBJ2-7; TRBD1 agrees at 7 bases. The CDR3 has 14 amino acids. Germline CDR1 and CDR2: SGHVS and FNYEAQ. V lost 5 bases to trimming and J lost 5 bases; unmatched junction nucleotides: 9. CDR3 nucleotides: TGTGCCAGCAGCGCTATTGACAGGGCCCACGAGCAGTACTTC. Its translation: CASSAIDRAHEQYF. Filled out from reference TRBV7-6 and TRBJ2-7, the complete variable domain reads GAGVSQSPRYKVTKRGQDVALRCDPISGHVSLYWYRQALGQGPEFLTYFNYEAQQDKSGLPNDRFSAERPEGSISTLTIQRTEQRDSAMYRCASSAIDRAHEQYFGPGTRLTVT.

Only one count was recorded for this clone. V and J are TRBV15 and TRBJ1-1; TRBD1 might be the D (5 bases). CDR1 is LNHNV, CDR2 YYDKDF, per germline (reference sequence). With 5 bases removed from V and 2 bases from J, the gap between germline ends came to 12 bases. The CDR3 has 14 amino acids. CDR3: CATSSLDTNTEAFF. For the CDR3, the DNA is TGTGCCACCAGCTCCTTGGACACAAACACTGAAGCTTTCTTT.

The chain joins TRBV3-1 (or the pseudogene TRBV3-2) to TRBJ1-2; D is ambiguous. The CDR3 extends over 11 amino acids. Germline values: CDR1 LGHDT, CDR2 YNNKEL (reference sequence). V was trimmed by 1 base and J by 14 bases, leaving 11 bases between them. The CDR3 loop is CASSQASAVTF. CDR3 coding DNA: TGTGCCAGCAGCCAAGCGTCAGCGGTGACCTTC.

The chain carries TRBV6-5 and TRBJ1-5, with a tentative D call TRBD1 (6 bases). Trimming took off 6 bases at V and 9 bases at J, with 12 bases between the two ends. Germline V gives CDR1 MNHEY, CDR2 SVGAGI. CDR3 length: 12 residues. The CDR3, as DNA: TGTGCCAGCAGGGACAGTGCGGGGCCCCAGCATTTT. It yields the protein CASRDSAGPQHF.

The genes are TRBV5-1 and TRBJ1-5; no reliable D call. The germline V gene has CDR1 SGHRS and CDR2 YFSETQ. This CDR3 has 14 amino acids. V was clipped by 4 bases and J by 9 bases, with 17 bases between them. The CDR3 DNA reads TGCGCCAGCAGCGTGGGATACGGCGCAGGGCCCCAGCATTTT. It yields the protein CASSVGYGAGPQHF.

J is TRBJ2-5 and V is TRBV5-4; 10 bases fit TRBD2. The CDR3 spans 18 residues. Germline loops: CDR1 SGHNT, CDR2 YYREEE (reference sequence). V lost 4 bases and J lost 4; bases outside the gene matches: 16. Here the CDR3 DNA reads TGTGCCAGCAGCCTCATCGGAAGCGGGGGGGCCGTAGGAGAGACCCAGTACTTC. It is translated as CASSLIGSGGAVGETQYF.

The chain has TRBV19 and TRBJ2-1; D remains ambiguous. V shed 5 bases and J shed 3 bases, with 14 bases lying between them. The CDR3 extends over 15 amino acids. Germline V gene data show CDR1 as LNHDA and CDR2 as SQIVND (reference sequence). This chain's CDR3 is CASSDILDNYNEQFF. In nucleotides, the CDR3 is TGTGCCAGTAGTGACATCCTCGACAACTACAATGAGCAGTTCTTC.

The chain combines TRBV21-1 with TRBJ2-7; the table gives TRBD1 as D, unverified against the DNA. TRBV21-1 is termed a pseudogene. The CDR3 covers 15 residues. CDR3 nucleotides: TGTGCCAGCAGGTCGCAAAGACAGGTCCCCAACCCACAGTACTTC. It codes for CASRSQRQVPNPQYF.